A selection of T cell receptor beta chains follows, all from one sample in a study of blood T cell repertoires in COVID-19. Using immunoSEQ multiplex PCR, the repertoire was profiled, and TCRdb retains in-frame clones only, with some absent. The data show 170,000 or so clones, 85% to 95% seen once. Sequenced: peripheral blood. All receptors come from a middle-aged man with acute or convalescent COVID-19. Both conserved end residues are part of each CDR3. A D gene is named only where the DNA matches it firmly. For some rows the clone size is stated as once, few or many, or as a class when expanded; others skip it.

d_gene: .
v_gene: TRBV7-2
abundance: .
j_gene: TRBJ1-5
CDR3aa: CASSSNPGNQPQHF
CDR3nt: TGTGCCAGCAGCTCGAACCCAGGGAATCAGCCCCAGCATTTT

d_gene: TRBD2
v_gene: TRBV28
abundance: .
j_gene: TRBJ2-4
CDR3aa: CASSGPGLAKNIQYF
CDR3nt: TGTGCCAGCAGTGGCCCGGGACTAGCTAAAAACATTCAGTACTTC

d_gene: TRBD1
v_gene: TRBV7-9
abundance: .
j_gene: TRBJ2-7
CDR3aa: CASSSGQGVYEQYF
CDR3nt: TGTGCCAGCAGCTCAGGCCAGGGGGTTTACGAGCAGTACTTC

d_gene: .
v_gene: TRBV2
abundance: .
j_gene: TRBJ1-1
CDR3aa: CASSSDRREAFF
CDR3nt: TGTGCCAGCAGCTCCGACAGAAGAGAAGCTTTCTTT

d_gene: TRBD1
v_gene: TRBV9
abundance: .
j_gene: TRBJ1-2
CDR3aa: CASSVVDRAYGYTF
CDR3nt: TGTGCCAGCAGCGTAGTGGACAGGGCATATGGCTACACCTTC

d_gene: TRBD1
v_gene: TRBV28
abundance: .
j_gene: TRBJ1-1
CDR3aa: CASRTGQGPNTEAFF
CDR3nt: TGTGCCAGCAGAACGGGACAGGGACCGAACACTGAAGCTTTCTTT

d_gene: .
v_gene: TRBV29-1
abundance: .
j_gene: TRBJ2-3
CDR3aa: CSVEPRRGSDTQYF
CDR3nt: TGCAGCGTTGAGCCCCGTAGGGGGTCAGATACGCAGTATTTT

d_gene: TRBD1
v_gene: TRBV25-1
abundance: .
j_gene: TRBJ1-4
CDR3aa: CASSVTGTGSEKLFF
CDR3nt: TGTGCCAGCAGTGTTACCGGGACAGGGAGTGAAAAACTGTTTTTT

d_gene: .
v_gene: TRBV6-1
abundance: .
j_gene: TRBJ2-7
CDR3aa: CASSETVRLDYEQYF
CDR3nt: TGTGCCAGCAGTGAAACTGTTCGGTTAGACTACGAGCAGTACTTC

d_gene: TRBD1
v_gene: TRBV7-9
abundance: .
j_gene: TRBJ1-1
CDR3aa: CASSSTGLRTEAFF
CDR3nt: TGTGCCAGCAGCTCGACAGGGCTGAGGACTGAAGCTTTCTTT

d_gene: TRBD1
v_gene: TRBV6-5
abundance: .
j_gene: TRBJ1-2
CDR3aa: CASSYSGTVYGYTF
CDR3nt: TGTGCCAGCAGTTACTCCGGGACAGTCTATGGCTACACCTTC

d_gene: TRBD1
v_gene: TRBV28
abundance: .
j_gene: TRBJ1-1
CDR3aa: CASSFRGVTEAFF
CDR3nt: TGTGCCAGCAGTTTCAGGGGGGTCACTGAAGCTTTCTTT

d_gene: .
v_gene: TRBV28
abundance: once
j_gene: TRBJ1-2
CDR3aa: CASSPAGVGYTF
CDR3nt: TGTGCCAGCAGTCCCGCGGGTGTCGGCTACACCTTC

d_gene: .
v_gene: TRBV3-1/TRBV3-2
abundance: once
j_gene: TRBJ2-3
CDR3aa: CASSQRGGQDTQYF
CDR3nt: TGTGCCAGCAGCCAGAGGGGGGGTCAAGATACGCAGTATTTT

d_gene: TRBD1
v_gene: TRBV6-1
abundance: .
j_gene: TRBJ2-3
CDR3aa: CASSLTGTDTQYF
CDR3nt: TGTGCCAGCAGTTTGACAGGGACCGATACGCAGTATTTT

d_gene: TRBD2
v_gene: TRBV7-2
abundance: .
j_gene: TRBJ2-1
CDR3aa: CASSLGGGAGGEQFF
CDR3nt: TGTGCCAGCAGCTTAGGCGGGGGGGCCGGCGGTGAGCAGTTCTTC

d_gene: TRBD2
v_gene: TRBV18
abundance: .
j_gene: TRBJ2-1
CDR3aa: CASSPWGTSGSVEQFF
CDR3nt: TGTGCCAGCTCACCATGGGGGACTAGCGGGAGTGTAGAGCAGTTCTTC

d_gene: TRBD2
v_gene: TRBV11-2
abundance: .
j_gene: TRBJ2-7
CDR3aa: CASSLIVLAGVKQYF
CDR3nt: TGTGCCAGCAGCTTAATAGTATTAGCGGGAGTGAAGCAGTACTTC

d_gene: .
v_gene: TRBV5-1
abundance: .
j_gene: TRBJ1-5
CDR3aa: CASSFAPGSNQPQHF
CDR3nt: TGCGCCAGCAGCTTTGCACCGGGGAGCAATCAGCCCCAGCATTTT

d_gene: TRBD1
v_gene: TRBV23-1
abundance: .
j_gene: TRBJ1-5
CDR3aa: CASRRQGIQPQHF
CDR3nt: TGCGCCAGCAGAAGACAGGGGATTCAGCCCCAGCATTTT

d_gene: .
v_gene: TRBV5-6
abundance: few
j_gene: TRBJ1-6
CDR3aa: CASSFRGSYNSPLHF
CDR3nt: TGTGCCAGCAGCTTTCGGGGCTCCTATAATTCACCCCTCCACTTT

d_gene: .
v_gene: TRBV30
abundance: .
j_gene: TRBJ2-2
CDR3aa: CAWSVSGTGELFF
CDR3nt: TGTGCCTGGAGTGTCTCGGGTACCGGGGAGCTGTTTTTT

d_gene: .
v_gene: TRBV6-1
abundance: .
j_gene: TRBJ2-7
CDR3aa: CASSEAQRHYEQYF
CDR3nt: TGTGCCAGCAGTGAAGCCCAGCGCCACTACGAGCAGTACTTC

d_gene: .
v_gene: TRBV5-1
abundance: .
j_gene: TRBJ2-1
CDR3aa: CASSLAGGQLYEQFF
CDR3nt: TGCGCCAGCAGCTTGGCCGGAGGACAGTTGTATGAGCAGTTCTTC

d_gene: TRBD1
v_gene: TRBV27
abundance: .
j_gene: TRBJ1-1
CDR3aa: CASSLHFGQGANTEAFF
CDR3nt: TGTGCCAGCAGTCTCCACTTCGGACAGGGGGCGAACACTGAAGCTTTCTTT

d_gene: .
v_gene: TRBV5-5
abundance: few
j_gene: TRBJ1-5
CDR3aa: CASSLAQGGLGNQPQHF
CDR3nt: TGTGCCAGCAGCTTGGCGCAGGGAGGGTTGGGCAATCAGCCCCAGCATTTT

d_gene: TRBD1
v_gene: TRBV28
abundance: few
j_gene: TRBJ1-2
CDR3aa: CASSLSGGGYTF
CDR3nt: TGTGCCAGCAGTTTATCAGGGGGCGGCTACACCTTC

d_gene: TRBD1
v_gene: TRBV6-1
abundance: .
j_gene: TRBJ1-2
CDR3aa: CASSETGINSGGYTF
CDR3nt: TGTGCCAGCAGTGAGACAGGGATTAATAGCGGTGGCTACACCTTC

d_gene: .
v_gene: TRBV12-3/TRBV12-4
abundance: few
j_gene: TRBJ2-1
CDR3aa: CASSFSGGNEQFF
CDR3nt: TGTGCCAGCAGTTTCAGCGGCGGGAATGAGCAGTTCTTC

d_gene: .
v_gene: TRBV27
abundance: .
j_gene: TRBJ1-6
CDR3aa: CASSPLWGGSYNSPLHF
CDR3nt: TGTGCCAGCAGTCCCCTTTGGGGGGGCAGTTATAATTCACCCCTCCACTTT

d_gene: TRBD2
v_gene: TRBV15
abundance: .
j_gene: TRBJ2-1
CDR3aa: CATSRDTGGYNEQFF
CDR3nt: TGTGCCACCAGCAGAGATACGGGAGGCTACAATGAGCAGTTCTTC